The rows below give T cell receptor beta chains drawn from one sample of a study of early T cells in non-severe SARS-CoV-2 infection. TCRdb fed the 5' RACE reads into MiXCR, producing one record per CDR3 protein. The sample contains 42,000 or so distinct CDR3 sequences, about 6.5% of which appear only once. Specimen: whole blood, collected at baseline. The receptors here all came from an adult who was a healthcare worker with PCR-confirmed SARS-CoV-2 infection or an uninfected control (not recorded which). Each CDR3 is given with its conserved first and last residue. The D gene is left open where the match is weak. Only some rows state a clone size, as once, few, many or a class for expanded clones.

TRBV7-2	12	TRBJ2-2	TRBD2	many	TGTGCCAGCAGCTCGGGGGGCGGGGAGCTGTTTTTT	CASSSGGGELFF
TRBV7-8	16	TRBJ2-5	-	many	TGTGCCAGCAGCTTAGTCATCCTAGCGATTTGGGAGACCCAGTACTTC	CASSLVILAIWETQYF
TRBV19	14	TRBJ2-7	-	many	TGTGCCAGTACCCCCGGGACATCGTCCTACGAGCAGTACTTC	CASTPGTSSYEQYF
TRBV2	14	TRBJ2-7	TRBD2	many	TGTGCCAGCAGGCCCGGGGCTAGCGGGTACGAGCAGTACTTC	CASRPGASGYEQYF
TRBV20-1	17	TRBJ2-5	TRBD2	many	TGCAGTGCTAGAGATCGACTAGCGGGGGGGAAACAAGAGACCCAGTACTTC	CSARDRLAGGKQETQYF
TRBV7-9	14	TRBJ1-1	-	many	TGTGCCAGCAGCTTAAGAGGACAGAGCACTGAAGCTTTCTTT	CASSLRGQSTEAFF
TRBV28	16	TRBJ2-7	TRBD1	many	TGTGCCAGCAGTCTCCCTTTCGGGACAGGGTTTAACGAGCAGTACTTC	CASSLPFGTGFNEQYF
TRBV7-9	13	TRBJ1-2	-	many	TGTGCCAGCAAATCAGGGTCAAACTATGGCTACACCTTC	CASKSGSNYGYTF
TRBV7-2	15	TRBJ2-3	TRBD2	few	TGTGCCAGCAGCTTAGCTCTAGCGGGGACAGATACGCAGTATTTT	CASSLALAGTDTQYF
TRBV7-6	13	TRBJ1-2	-	many	TGTGCCAGCAGCTCGCAGGAAAACTATGGCTACACCTTC	CASSSQENYGYTF
TRBV20-1	12	TRBJ2-7	-	many	TGCAGTGCTAGGGGCCAGACAGGCGAGCAGTACTTC	CSARGQTGEQYF
TRBV6-5	11	TRBJ2-7	-	many	TGTGCCAGCACGGTCTCTAATGAGCAGTACTTC	CASTVSNEQYF
TRBV12-3/TRBV12-4	14	TRBJ1-4	-	-	TGTGCCAGCAGTCCGGGACTGAATAATGAAAAACTGTTTTTT	CASSPGLNNEKLFF
TRBV18	15	TRBJ1-4	TRBD1	few	TGTGCCAGCTCACCACAGGGGGCGACTAAAGAAAAACTGTTTTTT	CASSPQGATKEKLFF
TRBV20-1	10	TRBJ2-3	-	many	TGCAGTGCCACGGCAGATACGCAGTATTTT	CSATADTQYF
TRBV3-1	15	TRBJ1-1	-	many	TGTGCCAGCAGCCTTGTTTCGACAAGGGGCACTGAAGCTTTCTTT	CASSLVSTRGTEAFF
TRBV5-6	12	TRBJ1-1	-	many	TGTGCCAGCAGCTTGAGGCTCACTGAAGCTTTCTTT	CASSLRLTEAFF
TRBV20-1	13	TRBJ1-4	-	-	TGCAGTGCCCAACGGCCTTCTAATGAAAAACTGTTTTTT	CSAQRPSNEKLFF
TRBV4-2	16	TRBJ2-1	TRBD2	many	TGTGCCAGCAGCCAAGATCCAGCGGGGGGGCTTGTTGAGCAGTTCTTC	CASSQDPAGGLVEQFF
TRBV5-1	14	TRBJ1-1	TRBD1	many	TGCGCCAGCAGCTGGGGACAGGGTGGTGGTGAAGCTTTCTTT	CASSWGQGGGEAFF
TRBV11-2	13	TRBJ1-2	-	many	TGTGCCAGCAGCCCCCAGGACAGCTATGGCTACACCTTC	CASSPQDSYGYTF
TRBV28	15	TRBJ1-5	TRBD1	-	TGTGCCAGCAGTCCGGGACAGGCAATTAATCAGCCCCAGCATTTT	CASSPGQAINQPQHF
TRBV7-2	14	TRBJ2-2	-	few	TGTGCCAGCAGCTTAGCCCCGGGCCCCGGGGAGCTGTTTTTT	CASSLAPGPGELFF
TRBV12-3/TRBV12-4	15	TRBJ2-7	-	many	TGTGCCAGCAGCAATTTAACAGGGTTTTACTACGAGCAGTACTTC	CASSNLTGFYYEQYF
TRBV10-3	15	TRBJ2-5	TRBD1	many	TGTGCCATCAGCGCGGGGACAGGGGGCCTGGAGACCCAGTACTTC	CAISAGTGGLETQYF
TRBV19	16	TRBJ2-2	TRBD1	many	TGTGCCAGTAGTACCGGACAGGCCTTGAACACCGGGGAGCTGTTTTTT	CASSTGQALNTGELFF
TRBV4-3	15	TRBJ2-3	TRBD1	-	TGCGCCAGCAGCCAAGAGAGGGGGCGAGGGGATACGCAGTATTTT	CASSQERGRGDTQYF
TRBV18	15	TRBJ2-1	TRBD1	many	TGTGCCAGCTCACCAACAGGGGCCTCCTACAATGAGCAGTTCTTC	CASSPTGASYNEQFF
TRBV28	15	TRBJ1-5	-	many	TGTGCCAGCAATACAGGGAAAGGATTTAATCAGCCCCAGCATTTT	CASNTGKGFNQPQHF
TRBV5-1	14	TRBJ1-1	-	many	TGCGCCAGCAGCTCGCTTCCCGGGACCACTGAAGCTTTCTTT	CASSSLPGTTEAFF
TRBV2	14	TRBJ1-3	-	many	TGTGCCAGCAGTGAAGGAGGGACTGGAAACACCATATATTTT	CASSEGGTGNTIYF
TRBV30	13	TRBJ2-3	-	few	TGTGCCTGGAGTGTAATTGACAGGGATACGCAGTATTTT	CAWSVIDRDTQYF
TRBV5-1	14	TRBJ2-7	TRBD1	few	TGCGCCAGCAGGCCCGGGACAGTAACCTACGAGCAGTACTTC	CASRPGTVTYEQYF
TRBV6-1	18	TRBJ2-3	TRBD2	few	TGTGCCAGCAGTGAAACGTGGTGGGGACTAGCGGGGGAAGATACGCAGTATTTT	CASSETWWGLAGEDTQYF